Presented here are 26 T cell receptor beta chains from one specimen sequenced in a study of T-cell reconstitution after alpha-beta-depleted transplantation in children (dated by TCRdb to 2016 to 2018). Receptor amplification or capture employed PCR. The instrument given in TCRdb is Illumina HiSeq 2500. Molecular barcoding was employed in the preparation of TCR libraries, with unique molecular identifiers being used to normalize TCRbeta repertoire quantification. TCRdb reprocessing: public reads trimmed at Q25 with fastp, clones called with MiXCR, in-frame beta chains kept. Each entry merges the rows of one CDR3 protein and shows their most common DNA and genes. The sample has 450,000 to 600,000 distinct CDR3 sequences on record, approximately 32% of them singletons. The leading ten clones occupy under 3% of the sample. Sequencing used PBMCs from the stem cell graft donor, obtained from the stem cell graft. These receptors were obtained from a human donor who donated a stem cell graft to a child with aplastic anemia.

The rearrangement joins TRBV29-1 to TRBJ1-1, with 7 positions matching TRBD1. J was trimmed by 1 base and V by 4 bases; bases with no gene match: 6. The length of the CDR3 is 14 residues. Germline values: CDR1 SQVTM, CDR2 ANQGSEA. The CDR3 reads CSVVGTEKNTEAFF. DNA of the CDR3: TGCAGCGTTGTGGGGACAGAAAAGAACACTGAAGCTTTCTTT. Combining the CDR3 with reference TRBV29-1 and TRBJ1-1 gives the whole variable domain SAVISQKPSRDICQRGTSLTIQCQVDSQVTMMFWYRQQPGQSLTLIATANQGSEATYESGFVIDKFPISRPNLTFSTLTVSNMSPEDSSIYLCSVVGTEKNTEAFFGQGTRLTVV.

V and J are TRBV7-2 and TRBJ1-1; 7 bases fit TRBD1. Germline V CDR1 and CDR2: SGHTA, FQGNSA. This CDR3 spans 12 amino acids. Trimming removed 0 bases from V and 12 bases from J; junction bases left unmatched: 4. For the CDR3, the DNA is TGTGCCAGCAGCTTAGCGACAGGGCTTTCTTTCTTT. Its protein product is CASSLATGLSFF. The entire variable domain, with the rest obtained from reference TRBV7-2 and TRBJ1-1, is as follows: GAGVSQSPSNKVTEKGKDVELRCDPISGHTALYWYRQSLGQGLEFLIYFQGNSAPDKSGLPSDRFSAERTGGSVSTLTIQRTQQEDSAVYLCASSLATGLSFFGQGTRLTVV.

The chain links TRBV9 to TRBJ1-1; D unclear. The CDR3 contains 14 residues. Trimming cost V 7 bases and J 4 bases, with 17 bases left between them. Germline V CDR1 and CDR2: SGDLS, YYNGEE. The CDR3 DNA is TGTGCCAGCGGGTCCTCGGTGCTGGGCACTGAAGCTTTCTTT. Protein product: CASGSSVLGTEAFF.

CDR3 loop: CASAPIGDQPQHF. The CDR3 nucleotides read TGTGCCAGCGCCCCGATAGGGGATCAGCCCCAGCATTTT. The chain uses TRBV25-1 and TRBJ1-5; a possible D gene is TRBD1 (5 bases). Germline loops: CDR1 MGHDK, CDR2 SYGVNS. CDR3 length equals 13 residues. V was trimmed by 8 bases and J by 5 bases, leaving 13 bases between them.

The chain uses TRBV6-5 and TRBJ1-4; D may be TRBD1 (5 bases). CDR3 length: 15 residues. V was trimmed by 0 bases and J by 0 bases, leaving 5 bases between them. Germline V gene sequence: CDR1 MNHEY, CDR2 SVGAGI. CDR3 in amino acids: CASSYSTATNEKLFF. The CDR3 coding sequence is TGTGCCAGCAGTTACTCGACAGCAACTAATGAAAAACTGTTTTTT.

This clonotype was detected only once. The J gene is TRBJ1-4, the V gene TRBV19, with 7 bases identical to TRBD1. The CDR3 is made up of 15 amino acids. The germline gives CDR1 LNHDA, CDR2 SQIVND (reference sequence). V lost 4 bases, J lost 5 bases, and 7 bases stayed unmatched. Here the CDR3 DNA reads TGTGCCAGTAGTACGAGGACAGGCAAGAATGAAAAACTGTTTTTT. Protein sequence: CASSTRTGKNEKLFF.

The chain combines TRBV10-3 with TRBJ2-2; 11 bases align to TRBD2. V shed 6 bases and J 3 bases; nucleotides not matched to a gene: 6. Germline CDR1 is ENHRY and CDR2 is SYGVKD. This CDR3 is built from 16 residues. The CDR3 is CAIRKLAGVDTGELFF. Written as DNA, the CDR3 is TGTGCCATCAGAAAACTAGCGGGAGTCGACACCGGGGAGCTGTTTTTT.

This clonotype was counted between two and nine times. The chain uses TRBV29-1 and TRBJ2-7; 9 bases fit TRBD1. Germline-derived CDR1 and CDR2 are SQVTM and ANQGSEA. V trimming: 4 bases; J trimming: 3 bases; junction bases outside the gene matches: 4. The CDR3 extends over 13 amino acids. CDR3: CSVGRGQGYEQYF. The CDR3 bases are TGCAGCGTTGGCCGGGGACAGGGCTACGAGCAGTACTTC.

Only a few counts were recorded for this clonotype. The chain couples TRBV7-2 to TRBJ2-5, with D possibly TRBD1 on 5 matching bases. The V end lost 1 base, the J end lost 2 bases, and 8 bases lay between the germline ends. Germline CDR1 SGHTA, CDR2 FQGNSA. The CDR3 has 14 residues. The CDR3 sequence is CASSLGGWQETQYF. DNA of the CDR3: TGTGCCAGCAGCTTAGGGGGCTGGCAAGAGACCCAGTACTTC.

The chain links TRBV7-2 to TRBJ2-5; D perhaps matches TRBD1 (6 bases). This CDR3 comprises 16 residues. The V end lost 2 bases, the J end lost 4 bases, and 17 bases lay between the germline ends. Germline V lookup: CDR1 SGHTA, CDR2 FQGNSA. CDR3: CASSLTRGHGRETQYF. CDR3 nucleotides: TGTGCCAGCAGCTTAACCAGGGGTCATGGGAGAGAGACCCAGTACTTC. Supplemented by reference TRBV7-2 and TRBJ2-5, the full variable domain reads GAGVSQSPSNKVTEKGKDVELRCDPISGHTALYWYRQSLGQGLEFLIYFQGNSAPDKSGLPSDRFSAERTGGSVSTLTIQRTQQEDSAVYLCASSLTRGHGRETQYFGPGTRLLVL.

Remarks on this clonotype: It is unclear where the CDR3 begins or ends on the DNA, so no DNA is shown, and the CDR3 is as TCRdb lists it. The chain joins TRBV20-1 to TRBJ1-2; TRBD1 is the table's D call, not checked against the DNA. Germline CDR1 and CDR2: DFQATT and SNEGSKA (reference sequence). The CDR3 is 12 amino acids long, termini counted. The CDR3 region is CSAGFGTGIGTF.

V is TRBV2 and J is TRBJ1-2; weak D call: TRBD1 (5 bases). The CDR3 is 12 amino acids. The V and J ends lost 8 bases and 7 bases respectively, with 14 bases between them. CDR1 and CDR2 (germline): SNHLY, FYNNEI. The CDR3 loop is CASATGLGGYTF. CDR3 DNA: TGTGCCAGCGCTACGGGGCTGGGTGGCTACACCTTC.

The chain's CDR3 is CASSLVPGTGRAMGEQFF. The CDR3 nucleotides are TGTGCCAGCAGCTTAGTTCCCGGGACAGGGCGGGCAATGGGCGAGCAGTTCTTC. The chain joins TRBV7-8 to TRBJ2-1; TRBD1 aligns across 9 bases. The CDR3 has 18 residues. Per the germline V gene, CDR1 is SGHVS and CDR2 is FQNEAQ. V lost 1 base and J lost 10; bases outside the gene matches: 17.

The rearrangement links TRBV20-1 to TRBJ1-1; D unresolved. The ends were cut back, 0 bases at V and 0 bases at J, with 8 bases in the middle. This CDR3 has 14 residues. Germline CDR1 reads DFQATT; CDR2 reads SNEGSKA (reference sequence). The CDR3 region is CSARDRIMNTEAFF. CDR3 nucleotides: TGCAGTGCTAGAGATCGAATAATGAACACTGAAGCTTTCTTT.

The chain combines TRBV6-1 with TRBJ2-7; the match to TRBD2 covers 7 bases. The V segment lost 6 bases and the J segment 0 bases; nucleotides outside the gene matches: 11. CDR1 and CDR2 from the germline V gene are MNHNS and SASEGT. The CDR3 runs to 16 residues. The CDR3 DNA reads as TGTGCCAGCAGGGGTGCAGTAGCGGGCTACTCCTACGAGCAGTACTTC. Protein sequence: CASRGAVAGYSYEQYF.

The V gene is TRBV5-4, the J gene TRBJ2-7; no clear D gene. Germline V lookup: CDR1 SGHNT, CDR2 YYREEE (reference sequence). The germline V and J ends were trimmed by 1 base and 0 bases, with 11 bases remaining between them. This CDR3 region has 15 residues. CDR3 sequence reads: CASSLNSAYSYEQYF. The CDR3 DNA sequence: TGTGCCAGCAGCTTGAACTCTGCTTACTCCTACGAGCAGTACTTC.

In this sample, this clonotype turned up a few times. This sequence joins TRBV28 and TRBJ2-3; 8 nucleotides match TRBD1. Germline V lookup: CDR1 MDHEN, CDR2 SYDVKM. This CDR3 contains 17 residues. The J segment lost 5 bases and the V segment lost 3 bases, leaving 13 bases of the junction unmatched. CDR3 protein: CASSFPTGVGLRDTQYF. The CDR3 nucleotides read TGTGCCAGCAGTTTCCCGACAGGGGTCGGTCTTAGAGATACGCAGTATTTT. Based on the CDR3 plus reference TRBV28 and TRBJ2-3, the full variable domain is DVKVTQSSRYLVKRTGEKVFLECVQDMDHENMFWYRQDPGLGLRLIYFSYDVKMKEKGDIPEGYSVSREKKERFSLILESASTNQTSMYLCASSFPTGVGLRDTQYFGPGTRLTVL.

The table lists this clonotype with a few counts. The gene calls are TRBV10-3 and TRBJ2-1; 10 bases line up with TRBD1. Trimming removed 10 bases from V and 6 bases from J; junction bases left unmatched: 9. The germline V gene encodes CDR1 ENHRY and CDR2 SYGVKD. This CDR3 spans 14 amino acids. CDR3 sequence reads: CATSRDRGSNEQFF. As DNA, the CDR3 is TGTGCCACAAGCCGGGACAGGGGATCCAATGAGCAGTTCTTC.

V is TRBV12-3 or TRBV12-4 and J is TRBJ2-2, with a tentative D call TRBD2 (7 bases). This CDR3 region has 17 residues. Trimming stripped 7 bases from V and 2 bases from J, with 20 bases between. The chain's CDR3 is CASNPTGGRSNTGELFF. In DNA, the CDR3 is TGTGCCAGCAATCCCACGGGGGGCAGGTCAAACACCGGGGAGCTGTTTTTT.

The table lists this clonotype with a few counts. The chain links TRBV29-1 to TRBJ2-2; D is ambiguous. In germline, CDR1 is SQVTM, CDR2 ANQGSEA. V shed 4 bases and J shed 0 bases, with 12 bases lying between them. The CDR3 runs 15 residues. The CDR3 sequence is CSVVSGRSNTGELFF. In nucleotides, the CDR3 is TGCAGCGTTGTGTCTGGCAGATCGAACACCGGGGAGCTGTTTTTT.

The chain combines TRBV19 with TRBJ2-3; 9 nucleotides align to TRBD1. The V and J ends lost 6 bases and 4 bases, in that order; junction bases with no gene match: 11. CDR3 length equals 16 residues. CDR1 is LNHDA and CDR2 is SQIVND in the germline V gene (reference sequence). CDR3 in amino acids: CASSFRGDRASDTQYF. In nucleotides, the CDR3 is TGTGCCAGTAGCTTCCGCGGGGACAGGGCTTCAGATACGCAGTATTTT.

This chain joins TRBV29-1 and TRBJ2-3; D gene ambiguous. Trimming took off 1 base at V and 2 bases at J, with 19 bases between the two ends. The CDR3 is made up of 17 amino acids. The germline V gene encodes CDR1 SQVTM and CDR2 ANQGSEA. This chain's CDR3 is CSVEGPVSSANTDTQYF. The CDR3 coding sequence is TGCAGCGTTGAAGGGCCGGTGAGCAGCGCAAACACAGATACGCAGTATTTT.

This clonotype has only a few counts. The V call is TRBV5-6, the J call TRBJ1-1; D ambiguous. The V gene lost 4 bases and the J gene lost 0 bases, with 10 bases spanning the gap. This CDR3 spans 14 amino acids. The germline V gene has CDR1 SGHDT and CDR2 YYEEEE. The CDR3 DNA sequence: TGTGCCAGCAGCCACGGACTGATGAACACTGAAGCTTTCTTT. Translation: CASSHGLMNTEAFF.

This clonotype was seen only a few times. V usage is TRBV28 and J usage is TRBJ1-5; D ambiguous. This CDR3 region has 15 residues. Looked up from germline, CDR1 is MDHEN and CDR2 is SYDVKM. Trimming removed 3 bases from V and 3 bases from J, with 12 bases in between. CDR3 in DNA: TGTGCCAGCAGTTTCTTGAGGACCTACAATCAGCCCCAGCATTTT. Protein: CASSFLRTYNQPQHF.

CDR3 DNA: TGTGCCAGCAGACCCAGACAGGGTTCGAACACTGAAGCTTTCTTT. As protein: CASRPRQGSNTEAFF. This chain uses TRBV6-1 with TRBJ1-1; 7 bases are a match to TRBD1. Germline V gene data show CDR1 as MNHNS and CDR2 as SASEGT. CDR3 length: 15 amino acids. Trimming took 6 bases from V and 1 from J; bases not matched to a gene: 8.

The chain carries TRBV5-4 and TRBJ2-5; the D gene could be TRBD1 or TRBD2 (6 bases each). Germline lookup yields CDR1 SGHNT and CDR2 YYREEE (reference sequence). V gave up 2 bases and J gave up 5 bases, with 13 bases separating them. The CDR3 sequence is 14 residues long. CDR3 protein: CASSFPGEAETQYF. The CDR3 bases are TGTGCCAGCAGCTTCCCAGGGGAGGCGGAGACCCAGTACTTC.